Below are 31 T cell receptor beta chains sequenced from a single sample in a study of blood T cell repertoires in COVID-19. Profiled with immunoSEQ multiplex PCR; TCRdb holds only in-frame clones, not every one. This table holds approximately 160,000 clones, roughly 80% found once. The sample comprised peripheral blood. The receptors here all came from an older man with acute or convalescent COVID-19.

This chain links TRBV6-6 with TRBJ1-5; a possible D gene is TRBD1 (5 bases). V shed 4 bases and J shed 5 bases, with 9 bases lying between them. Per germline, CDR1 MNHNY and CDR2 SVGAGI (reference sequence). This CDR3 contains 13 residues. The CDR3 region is CASSSRVDQPQHF. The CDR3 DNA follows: TGTGCCAGCAGTTCCAGGGTCGATCAGCCCCAGCATTTT.

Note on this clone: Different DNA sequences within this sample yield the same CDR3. CDR3 protein: CASSLGGSNQPQHF. For the CDR3, the DNA is TGTGCCAGCAGTTTAGGCGGCAGCAATCAGCCCCAGCATTTT. J is TRBJ1-5 and V is TRBV28; D is ambiguous. V was pared by 2 bases and J by 1 base, with 6 bases between. Germline V gene lookup returns CDR1 MDHEN and CDR2 SYDVKM. The CDR3 loop spans 14 amino acids. Based on the CDR3 plus reference TRBV28 and TRBJ1-5, the full variable domain is DVKVTQSSRYLVKRTGEKVFLECVQDMDHENMFWYRQDPGLGLRLIYFSYDVKMKEKGDIPEGYSVSREKKERFSLILESASTNQTSMYLCASSLGGSNQPQHFGDGTRLSIL.

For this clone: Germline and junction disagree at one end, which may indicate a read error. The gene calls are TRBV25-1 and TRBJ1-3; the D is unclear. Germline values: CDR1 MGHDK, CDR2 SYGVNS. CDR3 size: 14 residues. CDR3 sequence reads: CASSPRSSGNAIYF. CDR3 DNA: TGTGCCAGCAGTCCCCGGAGCTCTGGAAACGCCATATATTTT. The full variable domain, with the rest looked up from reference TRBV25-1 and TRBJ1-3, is EADIYQTPRYLVIGTGKKITLECSQTMGHDKMYWYQQDPGMELHLIHYSYGVNSTEKGDLSSESTVSRIRTEHFPLTLESARPSHTSQYLCASSPRSSGNAIYFGEGSWLTVV.

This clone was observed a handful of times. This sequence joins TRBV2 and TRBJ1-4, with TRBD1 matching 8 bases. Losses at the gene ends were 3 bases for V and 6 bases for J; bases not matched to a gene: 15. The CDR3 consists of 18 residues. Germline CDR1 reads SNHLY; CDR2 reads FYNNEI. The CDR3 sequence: CASSDTGTGSLEDEKLFF. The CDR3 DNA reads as TGTGCCAGCAGTGATACCGGGACAGGAAGTCTGGAGGATGAAAAACTGTTTTTT. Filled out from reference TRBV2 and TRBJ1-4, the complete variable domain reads EPEVTQTPSHQVTQMGQEVILRCVPISNHLYFYWYRQILGQKVEFLVSFYNNEISEKSEIFDDQFSVERPDGSNFTLKIRSTKLEDSAMYFCASSDTGTGSLEDEKLFFGSGTQLSVL.

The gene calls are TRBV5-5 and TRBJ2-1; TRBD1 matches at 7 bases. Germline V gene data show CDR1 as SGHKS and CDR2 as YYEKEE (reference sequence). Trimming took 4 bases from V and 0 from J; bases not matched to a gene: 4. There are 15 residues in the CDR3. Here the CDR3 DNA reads TGTGCCAGCAGCCTGACAGGGCTCTCCTACAATGAGCAGTTCTTC. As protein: CASSLTGLSYNEQFF.

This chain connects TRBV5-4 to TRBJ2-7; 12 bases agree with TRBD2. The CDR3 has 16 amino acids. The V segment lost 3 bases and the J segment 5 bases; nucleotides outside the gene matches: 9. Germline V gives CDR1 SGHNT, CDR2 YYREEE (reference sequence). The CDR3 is CASSSGTSGSPNEQYF. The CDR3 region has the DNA TGTGCCAGCAGCTCCGGGACTAGCGGGTCCCCTAACGAGCAGTACTTC.

CDR3 sequence reads: CASSFGPHTDTQYF. Here the CDR3 DNA reads TGTGCCAGCAGTTTTGGGCCTCACACAGATACGCAGTATTTT. The V call is TRBV27, the J call TRBJ2-3, with no clear D. V was pared by 3 bases and J by 2 bases, with 9 bases between. The CDR3 has 14 amino acids. Germline V lookup: CDR1 MNHEY, CDR2 SMNVEV (reference sequence).

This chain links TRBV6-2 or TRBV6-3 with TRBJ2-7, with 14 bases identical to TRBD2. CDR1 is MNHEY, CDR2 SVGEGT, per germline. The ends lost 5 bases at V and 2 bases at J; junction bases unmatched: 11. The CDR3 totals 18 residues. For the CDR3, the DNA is TGTGCCAGCAGTGCGGGACTAGCGGGAGTCCGGAGACCCTACGAGCAGTACTTC. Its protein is CASSAGLAGVRRPYEQYF.

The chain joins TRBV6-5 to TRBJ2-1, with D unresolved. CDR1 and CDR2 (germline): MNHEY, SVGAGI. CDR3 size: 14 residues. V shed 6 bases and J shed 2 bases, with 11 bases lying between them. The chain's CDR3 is CASSSPPAYNEQFF. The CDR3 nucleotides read TGTGCCAGCAGCTCCCCTCCGGCCTACAATGAGCAGTTCTTC.

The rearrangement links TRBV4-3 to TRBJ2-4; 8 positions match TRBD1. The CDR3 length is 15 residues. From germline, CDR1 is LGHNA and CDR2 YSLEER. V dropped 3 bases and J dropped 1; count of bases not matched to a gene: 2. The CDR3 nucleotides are TGCGCCAGCAGCCAGACAGGGGATGCCAAAAACATTCAGTACTTC. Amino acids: CASSQTGDAKNIQYF.

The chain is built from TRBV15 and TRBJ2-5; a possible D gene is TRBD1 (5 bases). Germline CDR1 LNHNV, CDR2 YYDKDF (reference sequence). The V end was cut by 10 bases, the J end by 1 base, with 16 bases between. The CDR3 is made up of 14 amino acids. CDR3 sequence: CASQGRQPQETQYF. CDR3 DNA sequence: TGTGCCAGTCAGGGTCGGCAGCCCCAAGAGACCCAGTACTTC.

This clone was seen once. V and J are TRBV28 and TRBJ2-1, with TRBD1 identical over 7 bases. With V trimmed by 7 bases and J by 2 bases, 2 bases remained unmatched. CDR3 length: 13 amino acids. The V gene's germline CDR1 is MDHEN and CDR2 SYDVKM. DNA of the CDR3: TGTGCCAGCAAGGGGGCCGCCTACAATGAGCAGTTCTTC. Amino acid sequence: CASKGAAYNEQFF.

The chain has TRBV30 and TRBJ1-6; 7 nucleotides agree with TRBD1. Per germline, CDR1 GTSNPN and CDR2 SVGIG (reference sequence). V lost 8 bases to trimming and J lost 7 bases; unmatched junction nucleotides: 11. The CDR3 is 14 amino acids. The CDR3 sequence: CAGAPGQQNSPLHF. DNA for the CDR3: TGTGCCGGCGCCCCGGGACAGCAGAATTCACCCCTCCACTTT.

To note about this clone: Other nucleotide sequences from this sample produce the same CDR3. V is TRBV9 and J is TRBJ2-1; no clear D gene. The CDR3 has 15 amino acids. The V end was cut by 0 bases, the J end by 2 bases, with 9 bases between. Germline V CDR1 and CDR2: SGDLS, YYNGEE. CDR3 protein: CASSVGGSTYNEQFF. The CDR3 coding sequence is TGTGCCAGCAGCGTAGGTGGTAGCACCTACAATGAGCAGTTCTTC.

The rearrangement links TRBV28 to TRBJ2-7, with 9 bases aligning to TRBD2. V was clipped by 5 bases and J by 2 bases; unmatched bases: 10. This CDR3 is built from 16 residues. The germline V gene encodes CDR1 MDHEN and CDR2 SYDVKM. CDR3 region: CASSVISGRGAYEQYF. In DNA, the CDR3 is TGTGCCAGCAGTGTAATTAGCGGGAGAGGGGCCTACGAGCAGTACTTC. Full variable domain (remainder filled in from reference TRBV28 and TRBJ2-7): DVKVTQSSRYLVKRTGEKVFLECVQDMDHENMFWYRQDPGLGLRLIYFSYDVKMKEKGDIPEGYSVSREKKERFSLILESASTNQTSMYLCASSVISGRGAYEQYFGPGTRLTVT.

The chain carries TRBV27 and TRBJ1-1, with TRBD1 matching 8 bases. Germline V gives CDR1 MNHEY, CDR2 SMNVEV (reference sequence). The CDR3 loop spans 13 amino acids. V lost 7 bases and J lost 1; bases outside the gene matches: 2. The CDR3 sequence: CASMGQANTEAFF. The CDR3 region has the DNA TGTGCCAGCATGGGACAGGCGAACACTGAAGCTTTCTTT.

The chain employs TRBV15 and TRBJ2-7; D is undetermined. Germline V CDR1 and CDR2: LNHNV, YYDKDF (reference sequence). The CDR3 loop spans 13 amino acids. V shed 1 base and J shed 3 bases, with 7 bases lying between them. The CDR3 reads CATSRVSGYEQYF. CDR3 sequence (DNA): TGTGCCACCAGCAGAGTGAGTGGCTACGAGCAGTACTTC.

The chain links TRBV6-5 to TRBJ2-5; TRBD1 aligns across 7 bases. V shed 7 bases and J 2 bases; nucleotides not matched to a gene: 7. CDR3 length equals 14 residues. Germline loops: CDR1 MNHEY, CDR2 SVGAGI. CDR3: CASKIRGTQETQYF. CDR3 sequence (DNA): TGTGCCAGCAAAATCAGGGGGACACAAGAGACCCAGTACTTC.

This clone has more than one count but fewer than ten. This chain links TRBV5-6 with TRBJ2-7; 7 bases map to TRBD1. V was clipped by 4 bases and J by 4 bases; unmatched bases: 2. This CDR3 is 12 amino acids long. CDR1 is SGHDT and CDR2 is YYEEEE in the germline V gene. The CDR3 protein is CASSRQGYEQYF. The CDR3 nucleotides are TGTGCCAGCAGCCGACAGGGTTACGAGCAGTACTTC.

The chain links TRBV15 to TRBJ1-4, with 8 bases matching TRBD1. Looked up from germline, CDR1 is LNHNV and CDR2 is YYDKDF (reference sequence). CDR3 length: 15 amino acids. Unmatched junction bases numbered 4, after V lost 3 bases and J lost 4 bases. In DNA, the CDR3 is TGTGCCACCAGCAGCAGGACAGGGAATAATGAAAAACTGTTTTTT. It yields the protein CATSSRTGNNEKLFF.

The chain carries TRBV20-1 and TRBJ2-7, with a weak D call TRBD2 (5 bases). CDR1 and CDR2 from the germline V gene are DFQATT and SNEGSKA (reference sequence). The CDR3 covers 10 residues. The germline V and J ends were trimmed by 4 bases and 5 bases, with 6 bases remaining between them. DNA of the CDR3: TGCAGTGCTATCGGGAACGAGCAGTACTTC. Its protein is CSAIGNEQYF.

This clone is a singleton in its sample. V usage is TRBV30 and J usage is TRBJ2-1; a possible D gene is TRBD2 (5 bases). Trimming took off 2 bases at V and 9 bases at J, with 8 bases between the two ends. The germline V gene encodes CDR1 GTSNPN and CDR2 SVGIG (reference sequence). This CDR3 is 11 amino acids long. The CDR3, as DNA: TGTGCCTGGAGTCTGGAGGTTGAGCAGTTCTTC. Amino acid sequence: CAWSLEVEQFF.

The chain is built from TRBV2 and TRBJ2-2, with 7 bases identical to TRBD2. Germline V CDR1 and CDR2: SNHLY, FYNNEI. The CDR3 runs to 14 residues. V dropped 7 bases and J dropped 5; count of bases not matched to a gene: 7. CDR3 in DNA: TGTGCCAGCACCCGGACTAGTTCAACCGGGGAGCTGTTTTTT. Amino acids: CASTRTSSTGELFF.

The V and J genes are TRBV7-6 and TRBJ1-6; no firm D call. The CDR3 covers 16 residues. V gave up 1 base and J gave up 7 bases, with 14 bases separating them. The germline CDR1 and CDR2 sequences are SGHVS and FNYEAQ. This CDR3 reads CASSLGSDTSNSPLHF. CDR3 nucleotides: TGTGCCAGCAGCTTAGGGTCCGACACCTCAAATTCACCCCTCCACTTT.

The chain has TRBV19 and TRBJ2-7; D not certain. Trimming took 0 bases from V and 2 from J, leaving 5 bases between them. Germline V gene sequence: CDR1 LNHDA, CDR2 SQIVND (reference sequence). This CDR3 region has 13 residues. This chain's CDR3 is CASSIDVTYEQYF. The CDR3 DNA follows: TGTGCCAGTAGTATAGATGTCACCTACGAGCAGTACTTC.

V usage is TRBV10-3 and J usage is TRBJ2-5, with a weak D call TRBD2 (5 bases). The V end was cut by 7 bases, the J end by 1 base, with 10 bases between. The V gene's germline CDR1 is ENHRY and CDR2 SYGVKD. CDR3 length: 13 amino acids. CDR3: CAIKPSGQETQYF. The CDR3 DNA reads TGTGCCATCAAGCCCAGCGGCCAAGAGACCCAGTACTTC.

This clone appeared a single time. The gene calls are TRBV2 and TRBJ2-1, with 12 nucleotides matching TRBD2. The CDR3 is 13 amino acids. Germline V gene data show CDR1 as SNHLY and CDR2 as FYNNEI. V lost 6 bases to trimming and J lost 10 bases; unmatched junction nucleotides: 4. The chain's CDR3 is CASSPGLAGEQFF. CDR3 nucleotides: TGTGCCAGCAGCCCTGGACTAGCGGGAGAGCAGTTCTTC.

The CDR3 DNA sequence: TGTGCCAGCAGTAACCCGGGACTAGCGGGGAAGGGAGAGACCCAGTACTTC. Residues: CASSNPGLAGKGETQYF. This chain uses TRBV6-2 or TRBV6-3 with TRBJ2-5; 13 bases match TRBD2. Looked up from germline, CDR1 is MNHEY and CDR2 is SVGEGT. Trimming took 5 bases from V and 4 from J; bases not matched to a gene: 10. The CDR3 covers 17 residues.

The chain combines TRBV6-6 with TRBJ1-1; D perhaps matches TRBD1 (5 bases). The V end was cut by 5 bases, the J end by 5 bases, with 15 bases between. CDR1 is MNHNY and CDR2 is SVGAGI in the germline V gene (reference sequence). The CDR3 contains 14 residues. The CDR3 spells CASSDTGTGTEAFF. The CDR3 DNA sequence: TGTGCCAGCAGTGACACCGGGACTGGTACTGAAGCTTTCTTT.

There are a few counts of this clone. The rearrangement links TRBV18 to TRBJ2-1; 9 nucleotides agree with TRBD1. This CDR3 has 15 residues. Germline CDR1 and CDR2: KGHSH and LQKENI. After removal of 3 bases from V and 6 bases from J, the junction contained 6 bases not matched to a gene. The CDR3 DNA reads TGTGCCAGCTCACCCATGGGGACAGGGCTCAATGAGCAGTTCTTC. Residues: CASSPMGTGLNEQFF.

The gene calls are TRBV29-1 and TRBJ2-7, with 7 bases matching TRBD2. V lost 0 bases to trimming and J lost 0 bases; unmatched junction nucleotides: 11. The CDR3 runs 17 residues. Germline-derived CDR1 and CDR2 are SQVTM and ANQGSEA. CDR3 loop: CSVEEIGGGASSYEQYF. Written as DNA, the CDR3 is TGCAGCGTTGAAGAGATCGGGGGAGGGGCCAGCTCCTACGAGCAGTACTTC.